This TCR beta chain was captured by sequencing in a study of T-cell memory formation after mild COVID-19 (dated by TCRdb to the early 2020s). In the study overall: TCR sequence clusters from the two donors were found to be largely donor specific. In two donors, T-cell clones that expanded and contracted after mild COVID-19 were followed by sequencing TCRalpha and TCRbeta repertoires longitudinally. Two young, previously healthy adult volunteers made up the cohort, one male and one female.

Broader findings and caveats from the paper: Contracting CD4+ clones were located mainly in the CM and EM memory subsets, whereas CD8+ clones were found to be enriched in EMRA. The second-wave clones that peaked on day 37 were not confirmed to be SARS-CoV-2 specific. The study covered only a couple of mild cases, and larger cohorts including severe cases with pre-infection samples were considered necessary. The detection of some responding clones in pre-infection memory suggests that pre-existing cross-reactive memory T cells joined the SARS-CoV-2 response. Clones that contracted from day 15 to 85 showed balanced CD4/CD8 phenotypes, whereas a second wave of clones that expanded from day 15 to 37 leaned towards CD4+.

PBMCs were isolated by Ficoll-Paque density gradient centrifugation. This clonotype was observed at least ten times. This receptor's antigen is unknown. No much larger clonotype is one base removed from it; base qualities were not supplied. The germline V gene (reference sequence) sets CDR1 to SEHNR and CDR2 to FQNEAQ. Taken from cysteine to phenylalanine, the CDR3 has 16 residues. CDR3 DNA only is kept here, 48 bases in frame from base 1. Between the V and J ends, shortened by 0 bases and 0 bases respectively, the junction contains 12 bases. For sequencing, an Illumina NovaSeq 6000 was employed. Using 5'RACE with constant-segment primers, TCRalpha and TCRbeta cDNA libraries were constructed, with sample barcodes and unique molecular identifiers added in the process. Trizol reagent was used to extract RNA from every sample. The libraries were amplified in two PCR steps, and the second step added a second sample barcode and Illumina TruSeq adapters. Libraries were sequenced on an Illumina NovaSeq with 2 x 150 bp paired-end reads. Per the authors' processing: Reads were demultiplexed and collapsed into UMI-guided consensus sequences with migec v1.2.7. Using mixcr v2.1.11, the UMI consensuses were aligned to TRA and TRB V and J templates and assembled into clonotypes. Clonotypes were classified as expanded or contracted when called significant by both edgeR and NoisET, with noise models trained on biological replicates. For edgeR calls, the thresholds were a false discovery rate-adjusted p below 0.01 and a log2 fold-change of 1. As an exploratory analysis of dynamics, max-normalized trajectories of the 1000 most abundant clonotypes were examined with PCA combined with hierarchical clustering. Separately sequenced CD4+ and CD8+ repertoires were used to assign the CD4 or CD8 phenotype of responding clones. TCRdb cleaned the public reads at Q25 with fastp, built clones with MiXCR and kept in-frame beta chains. Every entry covers one CDR3 protein and lists the most common genes and DNA from its rows. TCRdb's processing, not the authors' own work, is the source of the V and J calls. In all, the sample holds some 600,000 distinct CDR3 sequences, and roughly 17% of those were seen once. About 8.6% of the sample rests with the top ten.

The rearrangement combines TRBV7-9 with TRBJ2-7; D gene: possibly TRBD1, on 5 matching bases. The TCR comes from an adult woman who had mild COVID-19 (a few samples of this study predate the infection). The sample titles of this study are shuffled in the database, so cell type and time point are left out; the donor was told from shared clones. The sequencing sample was made of PBMCs or a T cell subset sorted from them (not recorded which). The nucleotides are TGTGCCAGCAGCTTAGCCCACGCGACAGACTCCTACGAGCAGTACTTC. Protein translation: CASSLAHATDSYEQYF. Where the CDR3 stops, the reference TRBV7-9 and TRBJ2-7 genes take over; the full variable domain is DTGVSQNPRHKITKRGQNVTFRCDPISEHNRLYWYRQTLGQGPEFLTYFQNEAQLEKSRLLSDRFSAERPKGSFSTLEIQRTEQGDSAMYLCASSLAHATDSYEQYFGPGTRLTVT.